A selection of T cell receptor beta chains follows, all from one sample in a study of T cell responses to AZD1222 COVID-19 vaccine. This table comes from immunoSEQ multiplex PCR, and its TCRdb copy is limited to in-frame clones, with some not included. This table holds about 100,000 clones, about 88% found once. Sequenced here: peripheral blood, sampled on day 0 of AZD1222 vaccination. These receptor sequences come from an adult in good health. Each CDR3 is given with its conserved first and last residue. The D gene is left open where the match is weak. Only some rows state a clone size, as once, few, many or a class for expanded clones.

>-|-|TRBV27|TRBJ1-1
CASSTPNTEAFF
TGTGCCAGCAGCACACCGAACACTGAAGCTTTCTTT
>-|-|TRBV10-1|TRBJ2-7
CASSESLNRDHEQYF
TGCGCCAGCAGTGAGTCTTTAAACCGGGATCACGAGCAGTACTTC
>TRBD2|-|TRBV27|TRBJ2-1
CASSSPGLAGAGGYNEQFF
TGTGCCAGCAGTTCCCCGGGACTAGCGGGAGCCGGGGGTTACAATGAGCAGTTCTTC
>-|-|TRBV6-2/TRBV6-3|TRBJ1-5
CASSDRFNQPQHF
TGTGCCAGCAGTGACAGGTTCAATCAGCCCCAGCATTTT
>-|-|TRBV6-2/TRBV6-3|TRBJ2-2
CASSYDRTDTGELFF
TGTGCCAGCAGTTACGACAGGACGGACACCGGGGAGCTGTTTTTT
>TRBD2|-|TRBV28|TRBJ2-3
CASSLGLPSTQYF
TGTGCCAGCAGTTTGGGACTACCAAGTACGCAGTATTTT
>-|-|TRBV10-3|TRBJ1-1
CAISDMGQLNTEAFF
TGTGCCATCAGTGATATGGGACAATTGAACACTGAAGCTTTCTTT
>-|-|TRBV11-3|TRBJ2-1
CASSLADEQFF
TGTGCCAGCAGCTTAGCCGATGAGCAGTTCTTC
>TRBD2|-|TRBV5-1|TRBJ2-5
CASSKSGISEQETQYF
TGCGCCAGCAGTAAGAGCGGGATCTCGGAACAAGAGACCCAGTACTTC
>-|few|TRBV11-2|TRBJ2-7
CASSIRGRGSYEQYF
TGTGCCAGCAGTATCAGGGGCAGGGGATCCTACGAGCAGTACTTC
>-|once|TRBV13|TRBJ2-3
CASSMGGSTDTQYF
TGTGCCAGCAGTATGGGCGGGAGCACAGATACGCAGTATTTT
>-|-|TRBV3-1/TRBV3-2|TRBJ1-3
CASSQDPGGAAGNTIYF
TGTGCCAGCAGCCAAGATCCCGGGGGGGCTGCTGGAAACACCATATATTTT
>-|-|TRBV2|TRBJ1-1
CASSDQGLDTEAFF
TGTGCCAGCAGTGACCAGGGGCTTGACACTGAAGCTTTCTTT
>-|-|TRBV15|TRBJ1-1
CATSARGRGNTEAFF
TGTGCCACCAGCGCCCGGGGCAGGGGGAACACTGAAGCTTTCTTT
>TRBD2|once|TRBV11-1|TRBJ2-1
CASTSGSSYNEQFF
TGTGCCAGCACTAGCGGGAGCTCCTACAATGAGCAGTTCTTC
>TRBD2|-|TRBV5-4|TRBJ2-2
CASTPGGGELFF
TGTGCCAGCACCCCGGGGGGTGGGGAGCTGTTTTTT
>-|-|TRBV19|TRBJ2-1
CASSIVWGTVNEQFF
TGTGCCAGTAGTATAGTGTGGGGGACGGTGAATGAGCAGTTCTTC
>-|-|TRBV24-1|TRBJ1-4
CATSEARDVEKLFF
TGTGCCACCAGTGAGGCAAGGGATGTTGAAAAACTGTTTTTT
>-|-|TRBV27|TRBJ1-1
CASSLFPDPLWNTEAFF
TGTGCCAGCAGCTTATTTCCGGACCCTCTCTGGAACACTGAAGCTTTCTTT
>-|-|TRBV15|TRBJ2-3
CATRTGPASTDTQYF
TGTGCCACCAGAACGGGCCCGGCTAGCACAGATACGCAGTATTTT
>TRBD2|once|TRBV4-2|TRBJ2-1
CASSRRLAGIHADEQFF
TGTGCCAGCAGCCGGAGACTAGCGGGGATACATGCTGATGAGCAGTTCTTC
>-|-|TRBV2|TRBJ1-6
CASSELGGDNSPLHF
TGTGCCAGCAGTGAACTGGGGGGAGATAATTCACCCCTCCACTTT
>-|-|TRBV19|TRBJ2-7
CASSITAGTGAYEQYF
TGTGCCAGTAGTATCACGGCGGGGACGGGGGCCTACGAGCAGTACTTC
>TRBD2|-|TRBV4-3|TRBJ2-7
CASSPLGGSSYEQYF
TGCGCCAGCAGCCCCCTTGGCGGGAGCTCCTACGAGCAGTACTTC
>-|-|TRBV7-2|TRBJ2-3
CASSLSIEDPWIIF
TGTGCCAGCAGCTTATCGATTGAGGATCCGTGGATTATTTTT
>-|-|TRBV28|TRBJ2-7
CASSLGLGDTYEQYF
TGTGCCAGCAGTTTAGGGCTGGGAGACACCTACGAGCAGTACTTC
>-|-|TRBV9|TRBJ2-1
CASSVVGGTRYNEQFF
TGTGCCAGCAGCGTAGTGGGCGGGACGCGCTACAATGAGCAGTTCTTC
>TRBD2|-|TRBV7-3|TRBJ2-7
CASSEAAGGNYEQYF
TGTGCCAGCAGCGAAGCGGCGGGAGGGAACTACGAGCAGTACTTC
>TRBD2|-|TRBV11-3|TRBJ2-3
CASSSSGRETDTQYF
TGTGCCAGCAGCTCTAGCGGGAGAGAGACAGATACGCAGTATTTT
>TRBD2|-|TRBV4-3|TRBJ2-2
CASSPGGAGGKNTGELFF
TGCGCCAGCAGCCCCGGGGGAGCGGGAGGGAAGAACACCGGGGAGCTGTTTTTT
>-|-|TRBV28|TRBJ1-5
CASSLFGRKGWDQPQHF
TGTGCCAGCAGTTTATTCGGTAGGAAGGGATGGGATCAGCCCCAGCATTTT
>-|-|TRBV7-3|TRBJ2-1
CASSGAFGIPPYNEQFF
TGTGCCAGCAGCGGCGCTTTTGGGATACCCCCCTACAATGAGCAGTTCTTC
>-|-|TRBV28|TRBJ1-5
CASSFIGSQPQHF
TGTGCCAGCAGTTTCATAGGGAGTCAGCCCCAGCATTTT
>-|-|TRBV28|TRBJ1-2
CASSLITRGAGVGYTF
TGTGCCAGCAGTTTAATTACGCGAGGGGCGGGGGTTGGCTACACCTTC
>TRBD1|few|TRBV5-1|TRBJ1-5
CASSYEGGAGQPQHF
TGCGCCAGCAGTTATGAAGGGGGCGCCGGACAGCCCCAGCATTTT
>-|once|TRBV5-6|TRBJ2-1
CASSLAVDSYNEQFF
TGTGCCAGCAGCTTGGCAGTAGATTCCTACAATGAGCAGTTCTTC
>-|-|TRBV7-2|TRBJ1-2
CASSFGGRPYKDGYTF
TGTGCCAGCAGCTTCGGGGGACGGCCCTATAAGGATGGCTACACCTTC
>-|-|TRBV7-7|TRBJ2-5
CASSLSPSKETQYF
TGTGCCAGCAGCTTATCCCCCTCCAAAGAGACCCAGTACTTC
>TRBD1|-|TRBV7-9|TRBJ1-1
CASSLSPTGVDTEAFF
TGTGCCAGCAGCTTATCCCCCACAGGGGTAGACACTGAAGCTTTCTTT
>TRBD1|-|TRBV18|TRBJ2-5
CASSPLGTANQETQYF
TGTGCCAGCTCACCACTGGGGACAGCTAACCAAGAGACCCAGTACTTC
>TRBD1|-|TRBV25-1|TRBJ2-3
CASSEYGTGVEDTQYF
TGTGCCAGCAGCGAATATGGAACAGGGGTGGAAGATACGCAGTATTTT
>-|-|TRBV5-8|TRBJ2-7
CASSRPGHIYEQYF
TGTGCCAGCAGCCGACCGGGACATATCTACGAGCAGTACTTC
>-|few|TRBV4-3|TRBJ1-2
CASSQEQGVYGYTF
TGCGCCAGCAGCCAGGAACAGGGAGTGTATGGCTACACCTTC
>-|-|TRBV6-2/TRBV6-3|TRBJ1-5
CASSPRDVGRQPQHF
TGTGCCAGCAGTCCCCGGGATGTAGGGAGACAGCCCCAGCATTTT
>TRBD2|-|TRBV5-1|TRBJ2-3
CASSSTEEGSGRSTDTQYF
TGCGCCAGCAGCTCGACTGAGGAGGGTAGCGGGAGGAGCACAGATACGCAGTATTTT
>-|-|TRBV28|TRBJ2-1
CASISGSGRGNEQFF
TGTGCCAGCATCAGTGGGAGTGGGCGGGGCAATGAGCAGTTCTTC
>-|-|TRBV14|TRBJ1-1
CASSQGGFTEAFF
TGTGCCAGCAGCCAAGGGGGCTTTACTGAAGCTTTCTTT
>-|-|TRBV21-1|TRBJ2-7
CASSKQYEQYF
TGTGCCAGCAGCAAACAGTACGAGCAGTACTTC
>-|-|TRBV28|TRBJ1-5
CASSSKTGWFGNQPQHF
TGTGCCAGCAGCTCGAAGACAGGCTGGTTTGGCAATCAGCCCCAGCATTTT
>TRBD1|-|TRBV9|TRBJ1-2
CASSPQTGGVGGYTF
TGTGCCAGCAGCCCCCAGACAGGGGGAGTGGGGGGCTACACCTTC
>-|few|TRBV6-4|TRBJ2-3
CASSDSEGADTQYF
TGTGCCAGCAGTGACTCGGAAGGTGCAGATACGCAGTATTTT
>-|few|TRBV6-4|TRBJ2-6
CASTNGSGANVLTF
TGTGCCAGCACCAACGGATCTGGGGCCAACGTCCTGACTTTC
>TRBD1|-|TRBV18|TRBJ1-1
CASSPPGDRGPAFF
TGTGCCAGCTCACCACCGGGGGACAGGGGACCAGCTTTCTTT
>TRBD1|-|TRBV19|TRBJ1-5
CASSHRGTGVGPQHF
TGTGCCAGTAGTCACCGGGGGACAGGGGTAGGGCCCCAGCATTTT
>TRBD2|-|TRBV4-3|TRBJ2-7
CASSQVGGSGSSYEQYF
TGCGCCAGCAGCCAAGTGGGGGGGAGCGGGAGTTCCTACGAGCAGTACTTC
>TRBD1|-|TRBV27|TRBJ1-2
CATKTGGRGYTF
TGTGCCACCAAAACAGGGGGCCGCGGCTACACCTTC
>-|-|TRBV5-4|TRBJ1-3
CASSLQGPGNTIYF
TGTGCCAGCAGCTTGCAAGGGCCGGGAAACACCATATATTTT
>-|-|TRBV14|TRBJ2-7
CASSQVGFSYEQYF
TGTGCCAGCAGCCAGGTTGGTTTTTCCTACGAGCAGTACTTC
>-|few|TRBV6-4|TRBJ2-1
CASSDSNAGMANEQFF
TGTGCCAGCAGTGACTCGAACGCGGGAATGGCCAATGAGCAGTTCTTC